This T cell receptor beta chain is drawn from a study of spatial heterogeneity in lung cancer. The CDR3 is 15 residues long. Trimming removed 5 bases from V and 7 bases from J, with 17 bases in between. Per germline, CDR1 SGHAT and CDR2 FQNNGV. From the 5' RACE reads, TCRdb called clonotypes with MiXCR, one entry per CDR3 protein. The profile shows 80,000 to 95,000 distinct CDR3 sequences, around 9% of them singletons. The sample's time point: sample taken at primary tumor resection. Material for sequencing was whole RNA from tumor, nontumor lung or frozen PBMC, left unsorted. The rearrangement joins TRBV11-2 to TRBJ2-2; maybe TRBD2 (6 bases). The sample in question was PBMCs, obtained at surgery. This receptor was taken from a male donor with early-stage non-small cell lung cancer. In nucleotides, the CDR3 is TGTGCCAGCAGCAAATCCGCGCTAGCGATCGGGGAGCTGTTTTTT. Translation: CASSKSALAIGELFF.